Following are 9 T cell receptor beta chains from one sample sequenced in a study of blood T cell repertoires in COVID-19. The assay was immunoSEQ multiplex PCR, and TCRdb's table has in-frame clones only and misses some. Found here are about 220,000 clones, around 82% of them singletons; the top ten hold about 5.3%. The sample was PBMCs or T cells enriched from blood (not recorded which). The source is a woman in her forties or fifties who had been exposed to COVID-19.

The chain couples TRBV18 to TRBJ1-2, with TRBD1 matching 9 bases. With V trimmed by 4 bases and J by 7 bases, 10 bases remained unmatched. The CDR3 spans 15 residues. Germline-derived CDR1 and CDR2 are KGHSH and LQKENI. CDR3 sequence (DNA): TGTGCCAGCTCACTGGGACAGGGCAGAATCGGTGGCTACACCTTC. Translated: CASSLGQGRIGGYTF.

This chain links TRBV6-6 with TRBJ1-5; D is undetermined. Trimming took off 5 bases at V and 7 bases at J, with 12 bases between the two ends. Germline V gene lookup returns CDR1 MNHNY and CDR2 SVGAGI (reference sequence). The CDR3 length is 13 residues. The CDR3 DNA is TGTGCCAGCAGTCTCCGGGAGCGCCAGCCCCAGCATTTT. Protein: CASSLRERQPQHF.

This sequence joins TRBV5-5 and TRBJ1-2; D might be TRBD1 (5 bases). Looked up from germline, CDR1 is SGHKS and CDR2 is YYEKEE (reference sequence). Between the trimmed V and J ends, which lost 0 bases and 4 bases, there was a span of 10 bases. The CDR3 is 14 amino acids. The CDR3, as DNA: TGTGCCAGCAGCTTGGAACCCAGGGCCTATGGCTACACCTTC. It translates to CASSLEPRAYGYTF. The variable domain in full, completed from reference TRBV5-5 and TRBJ1-2, reads DAGVTQSPTHLIKTRGQQVTLRCSPISGHKSVSWYQQVLGQGPQFIFQYYEKEERGRGNFPDRFSARQFPNYSSELNVNALLLGDSALYLCASSLEPRAYGYTFGSGTRLTVV.

This chain joins TRBV5-1 and TRBJ2-5; 9 bases align to TRBD2. Germline V CDR1 and CDR2: SGHRS, YFSETQ. The V and J ends lost 2 bases and 6 bases, in that order; junction bases with no gene match: 5. The length of the CDR3 is 14 residues. The DNA of the CDR3 is TGCGCCAGCAGCTTCGATAGCGGGGGAAAGACCCAGTACTTC. Its protein is CASSFDSGGKTQYF.

V and J are TRBV18 and TRBJ1-6, with TRBD1 matching 7 bases. This CDR3 region has 14 residues. The V segment lost 5 bases and the J segment 8 bases; nucleotides outside the gene matches: 6. Germline CDR1 and CDR2: KGHSH and LQKENI. The chain's CDR3 is CASSTGQTHSPLHF. The DNA for the CDR3 is TGTGCCAGCTCAACGGGACAGACTCATTCACCCCTCCACTTT.

The rearrangement joins TRBV13 to TRBJ2-3, with 11 bases fitting TRBD2. J was trimmed by 0 bases and V by 5 bases; bases with no gene match: 10. This CDR3 spans 18 amino acids. Germline CDR1 is PRHDT and CDR2 is FYEKMQ (reference sequence). Written as DNA, the CDR3 is TGTGCCAGCAGCCTCCGACTAGCGGGGATGTCTAGCACAGATACGCAGTATTTT. Protein product: CASSLRLAGMSSTDTQYF. The whole variable domain, filled in from reference TRBV13 and TRBJ2-3, reads AAGVIQSPRHLIKEKRETATLKCYPIPRHDTVYWYQQGPGQDPQFLISFYEKMQSDKGSIPDRFSAQQFSDYHSELNMSSLELGDSALYFCASSLRLAGMSSTDTQYFGPGTRLTVL.

CDR3: CAREIPGSFSGNTIYF. The CDR3, as DNA: TGTGCCAGGGAGATTCCCGGGTCTTTCTCTGGAAACACCATATATTTT. The chain is built from TRBV3-1 (or the pseudogene TRBV3-2) and TRBJ1-3; D is undetermined. This CDR3 has 16 residues. Trimming removed 9 bases at V and 0 bases at J, with 18 bases between. Germline CDR1 LGHDT, CDR2 YNNKEL (reference sequence).

The chain couples TRBV7-9 to TRBJ1-2, with a possible D match to TRBD1 (5 bases). Trimming removed 1 base from V and 4 bases from J, with 13 bases in between. Per germline, CDR1 SEHNR and CDR2 FQNEAQ (reference sequence). The CDR3 covers 15 residues. CDR3 nucleotides: TGTGCCAGCAGCTTAGAAGGAGGGGCCAGCTATGGCTACACCTTC. It codes for CASSLEGGASYGYTF.

In regard to this clone: Additional DNA sequences in this sample encode the identical CDR3. V gene TRBV9 combines with J gene TRBJ2-3; 11 bases are a match to TRBD2. Germline-derived CDR1 and CDR2 are SGDLS and YYNGEE. The CDR3 totals 16 residues. The V and J ends lost 2 bases and 1 base, in that order; junction bases with no gene match: 3. The CDR3 sequence: CASSVGLAGGTDTQYF. As DNA, the CDR3 is TGTGCCAGCAGCGTTGGACTAGCGGGCGGCACAGATACGCAGTATTTT.